Below are 2 T cell receptor beta chains sequenced from a single sample in a study of T cell changes during pregnancy in multiple sclerosis. Profiling relied on immunoSEQ multiplex PCR, and the TCRdb table lists in-frame clones only, not all of them. The data contain roughly 75,000 clones, about 89% of them singletons. The material was peripheral blood, obtained before pregnancy. These TCRs come from a female donor with multiple sclerosis, enrolled in a pregnancy study.

This clone was observed a handful of times. The J gene is TRBJ1-2, the V gene TRBV15; 7 bases are shared with TRBD1. V lost 1 base to trimming and J lost 4 bases; unmatched junction nucleotides: 3. CDR3 length: 14 residues. Germline values: CDR1 LNHNV, CDR2 YYDKDF (reference sequence). CDR3 sequence reads: CATSRVDRAYGYTF. CDR3 sequence (DNA): TGTGCCACCAGCAGAGTCGACAGGGCCTATGGCTACACCTTC.

The chain couples TRBV18 to TRBJ1-1, with 7 bases that match TRBD1. V lost 3 bases, J lost 0 bases, and 7 bases stayed unmatched. Germline-derived CDR1 and CDR2 are KGHSH and LQKENI. The CDR3 loop spans 16 amino acids. This chain's CDR3 is CASSPRDSQLNTEAFF. The DNA of the CDR3 is TGTGCCAGCTCACCGCGGGACAGCCAATTGAACACTGAAGCTTTCTTT.